The TCR beta chain under discussion was sequenced for a study of shared clonotypes between healthy human individuals. This clone was seen once. The antigen remains unidentified. Study-wide results and limits: Sharing across a few donors was seen in 4.5% to 5.5% of naive CD4 clonotypes.

Only in-frame clones appear in the TCRdb table, and some are missing; sequencing was by immunoSEQ multiplex PCR. The sample lists 70,000 to 95,000 clones, over 55% occurring once. The CDR3 loop spans 16 amino acids. Germline CDR1 is MGHRA and CDR2 is YSYEKL. Trimming pared 0 bases from V and 1 base from J, leaving 13 bases between. The TCR comes from a man aged 25 to 40 in good health. Sample: memory CD8+ T cells sorted from blood. Subset of the sample: CD45RO+ cells pooled with CCR7-negative TemRA cells. The rearrangement links TRBV4-1 to TRBJ2-7, with D perhaps matching TRBD2 (5 bases). The CDR3 loop is CASSQDQGSASYEQYF. CDR3 bases: TGCGCCAGCAGCCAAGATCAAGGTAGCGCTTCCTACGAGCAGTACTTC.